This T cell receptor (beta chain) was recovered during a study of identical twins. Study-level points and caveats: Some out-of-frame alpha sequences were shared by twins, and these showed excess low generation probability. Zero-insertion results could be subject to partial confounding by invariant MAIT and iNKT cells.

Through template switching, a universal primer site was introduced, and the cDNA contained unique molecular identifiers. TCRdb recomputed calls from the 5' RACE reads with MiXCR, one row per CDR3 protein. The table lists about 720,000 distinct CDR3 sequences, 8.5% to 9.5% of them singletons. Germline CDR1 is SGHDT and CDR2 is YYEEEE. CDR3 length: 15 residues. The trim removed 5 bases at V and 4 bases at J, leaving 7 bases unmatched. Of note for this clonotype: The antigen is unknown.

In addition, the sample was reused for a study of yellow fever vaccine responses in identical twins.

The receptor was isolated from a woman in her late teens or twenties in good health. Sequencing was done on a sample of PBMCs. V gene TRBV5-6 combines with J gene TRBJ2-5; the match to TRBD2 covers 11 bases. The CDR3 loop reads CASRPGLAASETQYF. In nucleotides, the CDR3 is TGTGCCAGCAGACCGGGACTAGCGGCATCAGAGACCCAGTACTTC.